The text below deals with one T cell receptor (beta chain). What it binds is unknown. This specimen comes from a study of cytomegalovirus exposure and HLA in healthy donors. Broader study findings: For most TCR sequences rarity was the rule, although some public TCRs occurred in many donors.

With 60 Vbeta and 13 Jbeta primers, the PCR was carried out. Sequencing was performed with immunoSEQ multiplex PCR; in TCRdb, only in-frame clones are kept and a portion is missing. The data show under 150,000 clones, around three quarters seen once. Trimming removed 5 bases from V and 2 bases from J; junction bases left unmatched: 4. The V gene's germline CDR1 is SGHAT and CDR2 FQNNGV. CDR3 length: 15 amino acids. The sample was PBMCs. The receptor was derived from a woman aged 40 to 50 in good health and CMV-seropositive. J is TRBJ1-5 and V is TRBV11-2, with 9 bases lining up with TRBD1. For the CDR3, the DNA is TGTGCCAGCAGCGAGGACAGGGGCGGCAATCAGCCCCAGCATTTT. Translating it yields CASSEDRGGNQPQHF.